The 32 T cell receptor beta chains below come from one sample, sequenced in a study of T cells in Graves' hyperthyroidism and ophthalmopathy. RNA transcripts gave rise to amplified TCR beta CDR3 regions. The HTBI primer set was used in a first-round RT-PCR of the TCR CDR3. TCRdb independently ran MiXCR on the multiplex PCR reads; one entry per CDR3 protein. The data show 300,000 to 450,000 distinct CDR3 sequences, approximately 15% seen once. The sequencing sample was made of blood. These receptors came from an older woman with Graves' hyperthyroidism.

The chain employs TRBV6-1 and TRBJ1-5; D is uncertain. The CDR3 loop spans 16 amino acids. The V and J ends lost 6 bases and 7 bases respectively, with 22 bases between them. CDR1 and CDR2 (germline): MNHNS, SASEGT. CDR3 nucleotide sequence: TGTGCCAGCAGACCTCCCGTTGGGATAATAGGGCAGCCCCAGCATTTT. Residues: CASRPPVGIIGQPQHF.

The rearrangement joins TRBV7-2 to TRBJ2-7; 7 nucleotides agree with TRBD2. The CDR3 consists of 14 residues. Germline V CDR1 and CDR2: SGHTA, FQGNSA. Trimming at V came to 5 bases and at J to 5 bases, leaving 9 bases not matched to a gene. CDR3 DNA: TGTGCCAGCAGCGGAGCGGGACTGCATAACGAGCAGTACTTC. Protein: CASSGAGLHNEQYF.

This clonotype came up many times. The chain recombines TRBV28 with TRBJ2-7, with 9 positions matching TRBD2. Germline lookup yields CDR1 MDHEN and CDR2 SYDVKM. The J segment lost 7 bases and the V segment lost 5 bases, leaving 12 bases of the junction unmatched. This CDR3 has 15 residues. The CDR3 region is CASSISLAGVREQYF. CDR3 bases: TGTGCCAGCAGTATTTCCTTAGCGGGAGTACGTGAGCAGTACTTC.

This clonotype was picked up many times. This chain links TRBV24-1 with TRBJ2-1, with D perhaps matching TRBD2 (6 bases). The CDR3 consists of 16 residues. The germline V gene encodes CDR1 KGHDR and CDR2 SFDVKD. V lost 2 bases, J lost 0 bases, and 10 bases lay in between. The CDR3 spells CATSDSSADSYNEQFF. CDR3 sequence (DNA): TGTGCCACCAGTGATTCTAGCGCCGACTCCTACAATGAGCAGTTCTTC.

There are many counts of this clonotype. This chain links TRBV5-1 with TRBJ2-7; the D is unclear. Germline CDR1 SGHRS, CDR2 YFSETQ. The CDR3 is 12 residues long. V was clipped by 0 bases and J by 9 bases, with 10 bases between them. The CDR3 DNA follows: TGCGCCAGCAGCTTGGAAGGGAAGGTGCAGTACTTC. Amino acid sequence: CASSLEGKVQYF. Combining the CDR3 with reference TRBV5-1 and TRBJ2-7 gives the whole variable domain KAGVTQTPRYLIKTRGQQVTLSCSPISGHRSVSWYQQTPGQGLQFLFEYFSETQRNKGNFPGRFSGRQFSNSRSEMNVSTLELGDSALYLCASSLEGKVQYFGPGTRLTVT.

The chain combines TRBV6-5 with TRBJ2-7; TRBD2 is a possible D gene (6 bases). CDR1 and CDR2 from the germline V gene are MNHEY and SVGAGI. V dropped 0 bases and J dropped 6 bases, with 18 bases sitting between them. The CDR3 is made up of 16 amino acids. The DNA of the CDR3 is TGTGCCAGCAGTTACTCGATCCTGCCGCGGGGAGGCGAGCAGTACTTC. It encodes CASSYSILPRGGEQYF.

This clonotype was recorded many times. The chain couples TRBV12-3 or TRBV12-4 to TRBJ2-7; D may be TRBD1 (5 bases). The length of the CDR3 is 14 residues. Trimming took off 6 bases at V and 4 bases at J, with 16 bases between the two ends. The chain's CDR3 is CASSPTSDIYEQYF. The CDR3, as DNA: TGTGCCAGCAGCCCAACCTCGGACATTTACGAGCAGTACTTC.

This clonotype has a count of ten or more. The gene calls are TRBV11-2 and TRBJ2-5, with D possibly TRBD1 on 6 matching bases. The CDR3 length is 13 residues. V dropped 5 bases and J dropped 5 bases, with 12 bases sitting between them. Germline CDR1 SGHAT, CDR2 FQNNGV. The CDR3 here is CASSPGTRETQYF. The CDR3 region has the DNA TGTGCCAGCAGCCCCGGGACAAGGGAGACCCAGTACTTC. Based on the CDR3 plus reference TRBV11-2 and TRBJ2-5, the full variable domain is EAGVAQSPRYKIIEKRQSVAFWCNPISGHATLYWYQQILGQGPKLLIQFQNNGVVDDSQLPKDRFSAERLKGVDSTLKIQPAKLEDSAVYLCASSPGTRETQYFGPGTRLLVL.

In this sample, this clonotype turned up many times. The DNA for the CDR3 is TGTGCCAGCAGTGAGTACCTCGGCGTGTCCTACGAGCAGTACTTC. Residues: CASSEYLGVSYEQYF. This chain uses TRBV2 with TRBJ2-7; no reliable D call. The germline V gene encodes CDR1 SNHLY and CDR2 FYNNEI. This CDR3 has 15 amino acids. V shed 3 bases and J shed 1 base, with 13 bases lying between them.

The chain recombines TRBV6-1 with TRBJ2-6; D not resolved. V lost 5 bases and J lost 4, with 3 bases in between. CDR3 length equals 12 residues. Germline CDR1 and CDR2: MNHNS and SASEGT. The CDR3 DNA is TGTGCCAGCAGTAAAGGGGCCAACGTCCTGACTTTC. It codes for CASSKGANVLTF.

This clonotype came up many times. The chain links TRBV7-2 to TRBJ2-7; D is uncertain. V lost 5 bases, J lost 3 bases, and 11 bases lay in between. The CDR3 length is 13 residues. Germline CDR1 reads SGHTA; CDR2 reads FQGNSA. The CDR3 region is CASSASWGYEQYF. Here the CDR3 DNA reads TGTGCCAGCAGCGCAAGTTGGGGCTACGAGCAGTACTTC.

The table lists this clonotype with many counts. The chain employs TRBV6-1 and TRBJ2-5; tentative D call: TRBD1 (6 bases). V was shortened by 5 bases and J by 4 bases, with 14 bases between the two germline ends. The germline V gene encodes CDR1 MNHNS and CDR2 SASEGT. This CDR3 is 14 amino acids long. The CDR3: CASSSPGERETQYF. The CDR3, as DNA: TGTGCCAGCAGTTCCCCAGGGGAAAGAGAGACCCAGTACTTC.

This clonotype was seen more than once but under ten times. This chain joins TRBV6-2 or TRBV6-3 and TRBJ2-7; unclear D gene. The germline CDR1 and CDR2 sequences are MNHEY and SVGEGT. The V end lost 2 bases, the J end lost 3 bases, and 11 bases lay between the germline ends. There are 14 residues in the CDR3. CDR3 sequence (DNA): TGTGCCAGCAGTTACGTCAAGAACTTCTACGAGCAGTACTTC. Amino acids: CASSYVKNFYEQYF.

This clonotype has a handful of counts. The CDR3 is CASSQAPGEAGLNEQFF. In DNA, the CDR3 is TGTGCCAGCAGCCAAGCCCCGGGAGAAGCGGGACTGAATGAGCAGTTCTTC. The chain employs TRBV4-2 and TRBJ2-1; 7 nucleotides line up with TRBD2. Germline V CDR1 and CDR2: LGHNA, YNFKEQ. The V and J ends lost 1 base and 7 bases, in that order; junction bases with no gene match: 13. The CDR3 totals 17 residues.

This clonotype has at least ten counts. The J gene is TRBJ1-1, the V gene TRBV18; D perhaps matches TRBD1 (5 bases). The germline V and J ends were trimmed by 4 bases and 5 bases, with 20 bases remaining between them. CDR1 is KGHSH, CDR2 LQKENI, per germline. The CDR3 loop spans 16 amino acids. This CDR3 reads CASSQKRRGWGTEAFF. The CDR3 region has the DNA TGTGCCAGCTCACAAAAACGACGAGGCTGGGGGACTGAAGCTTTCTTT.

This clonotype occurred many times. This chain connects TRBV2 to TRBJ2-3, with 9 bases fitting TRBD1. Trimming at V came to 7 bases and at J to 2 bases, leaving 4 bases not matched to a gene. In germline, CDR1 is SNHLY, CDR2 FYNNEI. The CDR3 extends over 14 amino acids. In DNA form, the CDR3 reads TGTGCCAGCACCGGACAGGGGCCCACAGATACGCAGTATTTT. It translates to CASTGQGPTDTQYF. The full variable domain, with the rest looked up from reference TRBV2 and TRBJ2-3, is EPEVTQTPSHQVTQMGQEVILRCVPISNHLYFYWYRQILGQKVEFLVSFYNNEISEKSEIFDDQFSVERPDGSNFTLKIRSTKLEDSAMYFCASTGQGPTDTQYFGPGTRLTVL.

Points on this clonotype: The junction departs from germline at one end; a sequencing error may be responsible. The chain is built from TRBV9 and TRBJ2-1, with 8 bases matching TRBD2. There are 15 residues in the CDR3. CDR1 and CDR2 (germline): SGDLS, YYNGEE. CDR3 sequence reads: CASSGREGLLNEQSF. In nucleotides, the CDR3 is TGTGCCAGCAGCGGACGGGAGGGCCTACTCAATGAGCAGTCCTTC.

J is TRBJ2-5 and V is TRBV11-2; 12 bases fit TRBD2. The CDR3 runs to 14 residues. CDR1 SGHAT and CDR2 FQNNGV come from the germline V gene. Trimming cost V 0 bases and J 11 bases; bases outside gene matches: 4. CDR3 coding DNA: TGTGCCAGCAGCTTAGAACCTGGACTAGCGGGACAGTACTTC. Protein sequence: CASSLEPGLAGQYF.

This clonotype has at least ten counts. The rearrangement links TRBV6-1 to TRBJ2-7, with 9 bases fitting TRBD1. Germline CDR1 reads MNHNS; CDR2 reads SASEGT. The CDR3 contains 17 residues. V shed 6 bases, J shed 3 bases, and the junction held 15 bases outside the gene matches. The CDR3 reads CASSQFSGQGRSYEQYF. The CDR3 region has the DNA TGTGCCAGCAGCCAGTTTTCGGGACAGGGTCGTAGCTACGAGCAGTACTTC.

This clonotype was observed at least ten times. The V gene is TRBV3-1, the J gene TRBJ1-2, with TRBD1 matching 11 bases. Per germline, CDR1 LGHDT and CDR2 YNNKEL (reference sequence). CDR3 length: 16 amino acids. V lost 5 bases, J lost 4 bases, and 9 bases stayed unmatched. The CDR3: CASSSGQGAGSYGYTF. The CDR3 bases are TGTGCCAGCAGCTCCGGACAGGGGGCTGGTAGCTATGGCTACACCTTC.

About this clonotype itself: At one of its ends the junction is not consistent with the germline gene, which may arise from a read error. CDR3 residues: CASRQRSITGELFF. The CDR3 coding sequence is TGCGCCAGCCGCCAAAGGTCCATCACCGGGGAGCTGTTTTTT. The rearrangement joins TRBV4-1 to TRBJ2-2; D not certain. Germline CDR1 is MGHRA and CDR2 is YSYEKL. The CDR3 is 14 amino acids.

Many counts were recorded for this clonotype. The V gene is TRBV5-1, the J gene TRBJ2-3; no firm D call. This CDR3 contains 16 residues. V lost 4 bases and J 1 base, leaving 16 bases between the germline ends. Germline loops: CDR1 SGHRS, CDR2 YFSETQ. CDR3 loop: CASSLVSARGTDTQYF. CDR3 in DNA: TGCGCCAGCAGCCTAGTAAGCGCGAGAGGCACAGATACGCAGTATTTT.

This clonotype was observed many times. CDR3 amino acids: CATSAAGDYGYTF. The CDR3 DNA reads TGTGCCACCAGTGCGGCAGGGGACTATGGCTACACCTTC. The chain has TRBV24-1 and TRBJ1-2; a possible D gene is TRBD1 (6 bases). V lost 5 bases to trimming and J lost 3 bases, with 9 bases between them. This CDR3 is 13 amino acids long. CDR1 is KGHDR, CDR2 SFDVKD, per germline.

The rearrangement uses TRBV7-9 and TRBJ2-7; weak D call: TRBD2 (5 bases). Germline V CDR1 and CDR2: SEHNR, FQNEAQ (reference sequence). V lost 5 bases and J lost 2, with 13 bases in between. The CDR3 is made up of 14 amino acids. In nucleotides, the CDR3 is TGTGCCAGCAGCCCCCGAGGGTTGCCCTACGAGCAGTACTTC. Translated, it gives CASSPRGLPYEQYF. Full variable domain (missing parts from reference TRBV7-9 and TRBJ2-7): DTGVSQNPRHKITKRGQNVTFRCDPISEHNRLYWYRQTLGQGPEFLTYFQNEAQLEKSRLLSDRFSAERPKGSFSTLEIQRTEQGDSAMYLCASSPRGLPYEQYFGPGTRLTVT.

This clonotype was seen many times. The rearrangement uses TRBV18 and TRBJ1-5; no reliable D call. Germline CDR1 reads KGHSH; CDR2 reads LQKENI. This CDR3 is built from 13 residues. V lost 4 bases, J lost 7 bases, and 11 bases lay in between. The CDR3 DNA reads as TGTGCCAGCTCACAAGCTGGAGGGCAGCCCCAGCATTTT. It specifies CASSQAGGQPQHF.

This clonotype occurred many times. The chain carries TRBV6-2 or TRBV6-3 and TRBJ2-7; 9 bases map to TRBD2. The V gene end was trimmed by 0 bases and the J gene end by 3 bases; junction bases not matched to a gene: 6. The CDR3 loop spans 16 amino acids. Germline V gene sequence: CDR1 MNHEY, CDR2 SVGEGT. The CDR3 loop reads CASSYSTLAGNYEQYF. The CDR3 DNA follows: TGTGCCAGCAGTTACTCGACACTAGCGGGCAACTACGAGCAGTACTTC.

The chain combines TRBV15 with TRBJ2-3; a weak D match, TRBD2 (5 bases). V was trimmed by 1 base and J by 4 bases, leaving 15 bases between them. Germline CDR1 LNHNV, CDR2 YYDKDF (reference sequence). The CDR3 spans 16 residues. The CDR3 DNA follows: TGTGCCACCAGCAGAGCCCCCATACTAGTAGCAGATACGCAGTATTTT. Its protein is CATSRAPILVADTQYF.

V is TRBV6-1 and J is TRBJ1-3; tentatively, D is TRBD1 (5 bases). The CDR3 totals 14 residues. Germline V gene sequence: CDR1 MNHNS, CDR2 SASEGT. V was shortened by 6 bases and J by 0 bases, with 9 bases between the two germline ends. The CDR3 region is CASRDTYSGNTIYF. CDR3 nucleotide sequence: TGTGCCAGCAGGGACACTTACTCTGGAAACACCATATATTTT.

This clonotype was found many times. The chain combines TRBV11-3 with TRBJ2-2; unclear D gene. The V and J ends lost 9 bases and 9 bases respectively, with 17 bases between them. Germline V CDR1 and CDR2: SGHNT, YENEEA. The CDR3 is 13 amino acids. The CDR3 nucleotides read TGTGCCAGTTCCGTCACACTTCATCGGGAGCTGTTTTTT. Residues: CASSVTLHRELFF.

This clonotype has just one count. This may be a read error: a much more frequent sequence differs by one nucleotide. The chain has TRBV5-6 and TRBJ2-3; D gene uncertain. Trimming took 5 bases from V and 1 from J, leaving 14 bases between them. Germline CDR1 SGHDT, CDR2 YYEEEE. The CDR3 runs to 15 residues. CDR3 in amino acids: CASSWREEGTDTQYF. The CDR3 DNA follows: TGTGCCAGCAGTTGGAGAGAGGAAGGCACAGATACGCAGTATTTT.

This clonotype was detected ten times or more. The chain combines TRBV7-2 with TRBJ2-1; tentatively, D is TRBD2 (6 bases). CDR1 is SGHTA and CDR2 is FQGNSA in the germline V gene. The CDR3 runs 18 residues. The germline V and J ends were trimmed by 3 bases and 3 bases, with 21 bases remaining between them. The CDR3 DNA is TGTGCCAGCAGCTTTGACTTCCCCGCCCTAGCGATCTACAATGAGCAGTTCTTC. Its translation is CASSFDFPALAIYNEQFF.

This clonotype was detected many times. The J gene is TRBJ1-3, the V gene TRBV2; D perhaps matches TRBD1 (5 bases). V was shortened by 6 bases and J by 4 bases, with 10 bases between the two germline ends. The germline CDR1 and CDR2 sequences are SNHLY and FYNNEI. The CDR3 runs 13 residues. As DNA, the CDR3 is TGTGCCAGCAGCGGGACGGAGGGAAACACCATATATTTT. This encodes CASSGTEGNTIYF.